Each of the 14 T cell receptor beta chains below was sequenced from the same sample in a study of blood T cell repertoires in COVID-19. Sequencing was performed with immunoSEQ multiplex PCR; in TCRdb, only in-frame clones are kept and a portion is missing. This table holds about 400,000 clones, more than 75% found once. Sequencing input: PBMCs or T cells enriched from blood (not recorded which). These receptors were obtained from a woman aged 30 to 39 with acute COVID-19.

The gene calls are TRBV13 and TRBJ1-3; maybe TRBD1 (6 bases). The CDR3 runs 16 residues. CDR1 PRHDT and CDR2 FYEKMQ come from the germline V gene (reference sequence). V was pared by 3 bases and J by 1 base, with 13 bases between. In DNA, the CDR3 is TGTGCCAGCAGCTTTGCAGGGGAGGGATCTGGAAACACCATATATTTT. Protein: CASSFAGEGSGNTIYF.

This chain links TRBV28 with TRBJ2-3, with D unclear. The germline V gene has CDR1 MDHEN and CDR2 SYDVKM. Trimming left V 7 bases short and J 8 bases short, with 13 bases between. The CDR3 extends over 12 amino acids. CDR3 sequence reads: CASTVRKGTQYF. The CDR3 DNA is TGTGCCAGCACGGTCAGGAAAGGTACGCAGTATTTT.

The J gene is TRBJ1-1, the V gene TRBV7-2, with D hard to call. Between the trimmed V and J ends, which lost 5 bases and 1 base, there was a span of 8 bases. Germline-derived CDR1 and CDR2 are SGHTA and FQGNSA. The CDR3 contains 13 residues. The CDR3 nucleotides are TGTGCCAGCAGCCTTACAGAGAACACTGAAGCTTTCTTT. Encoded protein: CASSLTENTEAFF.

J is TRBJ1-4 and V is TRBV9; D not certain. The germline CDR1 and CDR2 sequences are SGDLS and YYNGEE. This CDR3 region has 17 residues. V shed 0 bases and J shed 8 bases, with 20 bases lying between them. In DNA form, the CDR3 reads TGTGCCAGCAGCGTAGGGTCATCGGGGTTAAGAGGGGAAAAACTGTTTTTT. Translated, it gives CASSVGSSGLRGEKLFF.

The rearrangement links TRBV19 to TRBJ2-2, with D perhaps matching TRBD2 (7 bases). The V end was cut by 10 bases, the J end by 5 bases, with 17 bases between. The CDR3 totals 14 residues. The germline gives CDR1 LNHDA, CDR2 SQIVND (reference sequence). This CDR3 is CATLRGGSTGELFF. The CDR3 DNA reads as TGTGCCACCCTGAGGGGGGGCAGTACCGGGGAGCTGTTTTTT.

V gene TRBV20-1 combines with J gene TRBJ1-4; D not certain. Germline V CDR1 and CDR2: DFQATT, SNEGSKA (reference sequence). Trimming shortened V by 3 bases and J by 2 bases, and 19 bases separated the two germline ends. This CDR3 region has 17 residues. CDR3 in amino acids: CSASRDRPAATNEKLFF. CDR3 nucleotide sequence: TGCAGTGCTAGTCGTGACCGGCCGGCAGCGACTAATGAAAAACTGTTTTTT.

The chain joins TRBV30 to TRBJ1-6; TRBD1 aligns across 9 bases. The germline V gene encodes CDR1 GTSNPN and CDR2 SVGIG (reference sequence). With 5 bases clipped from V and 7 bases from J, the junction kept 0 bases outside the gene matches. This CDR3 comprises 12 residues. The CDR3 DNA follows: TGTGCCTGGGGACAGGGGAATTCACCCCTCCACTTT. As protein: CAWGQGNSPLHF.

This clone was counted a few times. The V and J genes are TRBV4-1 and TRBJ1-5; 7 positions agree with TRBD1. The length of the CDR3 is 16 residues. Losses at the gene ends were 1 base for V and 6 bases for J; bases not matched to a gene: 9. CDR1 is MGHRA, CDR2 YSYEKL, per germline. DNA of the CDR3: TGCGCCAGCAGCCAAGGACAGGGCCCCCTTAGTCAGCCCCAGCATTTT. This sequence encodes CASSQGQGPLSQPQHF.

The chain links TRBV7-6 to TRBJ2-7; TRBD2 matches at 8 bases. CDR1 SGHVS and CDR2 FNYEAQ come from the germline V gene. This CDR3 has 15 residues. V trimming: 3 bases; J trimming: 5 bases; junction bases outside the gene matches: 9. The CDR3: CASSFGGLEDDEQYF. The CDR3, as DNA: TGTGCCAGCAGCTTTGGGGGACTAGAGGATGACGAGCAGTACTTC.

About this clone itself: Other DNA sequences of this sample code for an identical CDR3. CDR3 sequence reads: CASSPPAGGRTGELFF. The CDR3 DNA reads TGTGCCAGCTCACCACCCGCCGGGGGGCGTACCGGGGAGCTGTTTTTT. The chain combines TRBV18 with TRBJ2-2, with D possibly matching TRBD2 (7 bases). The CDR3 has 16 residues. CDR1 and CDR2 from the germline V gene are KGHSH and LQKENI. The V gene lost 0 bases and the J gene lost 5 bases, with 13 bases spanning the gap.

The V and J genes are TRBV27 and TRBJ2-3; a possible D gene is TRBD2 (5 bases). Trimming pared 3 bases from V and 0 bases from J, leaving 7 bases between. Per the germline V gene, CDR1 is MNHEY and CDR2 is SMNVEV (reference sequence). This CDR3 comprises 14 residues. The DNA for the CDR3 is TGTGCCAGCAGTTTGGAGGCTAGCACAGATACGCAGTATTTT. Encoded protein: CASSLEASTDTQYF.

V and J are TRBV13 and TRBJ1-2, with D tentatively TRBD1 (6 bases). The V end lost 6 bases, the J end lost 7 bases, and 12 bases lay between the germline ends. There are 12 residues in the CDR3. CDR1 and CDR2 (germline): PRHDT, FYEKMQ (reference sequence). CDR3 amino acids: CASRTTGSGYTF. The CDR3 region has the DNA TGTGCCAGCAGGACCACAGGGAGTGGCTACACCTTC.

The CDR3 DNA reads as TGTGCCAGCAGCGTAAACAGAGAACCTAATATAGAAACCTATGGCTACACCTTC. This gives the protein CASSVNREPNIETYGYTF. The V and J genes are TRBV9 and TRBJ1-2; D not resolved. CDR1 and CDR2 (germline): SGDLS, YYNGEE. CDR3 length equals 18 residues. V shed 1 base and J shed 4 bases, with 23 bases lying between them.

This chain uses TRBV18 with TRBJ2-4; weak D call: TRBD1 (5 bases). Germline loops: CDR1 KGHSH, CDR2 LQKENI. V was shortened by 0 bases and J by 8 bases, with 11 bases between the two germline ends. This CDR3 is 14 amino acids long. DNA for the CDR3: TGTGCCAGCTCACCACCGACAGAGAGAGACATTCAGTACTTC. It encodes CASSPPTERDIQYF.